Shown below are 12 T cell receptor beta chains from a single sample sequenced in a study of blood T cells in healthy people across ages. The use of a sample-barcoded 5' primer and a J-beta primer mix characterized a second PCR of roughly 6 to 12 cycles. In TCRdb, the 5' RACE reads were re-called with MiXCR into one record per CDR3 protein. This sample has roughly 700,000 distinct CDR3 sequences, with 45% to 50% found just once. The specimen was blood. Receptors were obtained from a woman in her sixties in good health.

DNA for the CDR3: TGTGCCAGCAGTTTAAATCAGCTGGAGCCCCAGCATTTT. It encodes CASSLNQLEPQHF. The chain is built from TRBV28 and TRBJ1-5, with D hard to call. This CDR3 has 13 amino acids. Trimming stripped 2 bases from V and 8 bases from J, with 10 bases between. The germline CDR1 and CDR2 sequences are MDHEN and SYDVKM.

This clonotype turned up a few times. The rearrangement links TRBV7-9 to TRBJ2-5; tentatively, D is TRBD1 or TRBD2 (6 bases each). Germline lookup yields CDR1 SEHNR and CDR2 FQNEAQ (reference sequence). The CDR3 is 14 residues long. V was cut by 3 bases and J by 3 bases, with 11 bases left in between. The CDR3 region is CASSLPGAEETQYF. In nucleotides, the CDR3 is TGTGCCAGCAGCTTGCCGGGGGCCGAAGAGACCCAGTACTTC.

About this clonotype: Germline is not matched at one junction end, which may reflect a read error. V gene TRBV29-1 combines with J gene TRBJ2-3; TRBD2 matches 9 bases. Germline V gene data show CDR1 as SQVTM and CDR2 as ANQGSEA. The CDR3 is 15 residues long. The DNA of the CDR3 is TGCAGCGTTGAAGATAGCGGGAGTAGCCCAGATACGCGGTATTTT. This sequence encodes CSVEDSGSSPDTRYF.

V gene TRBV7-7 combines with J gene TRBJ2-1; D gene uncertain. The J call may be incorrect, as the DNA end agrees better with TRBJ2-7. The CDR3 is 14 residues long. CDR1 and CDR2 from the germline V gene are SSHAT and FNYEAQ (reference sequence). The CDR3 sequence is CASSLNSGYNEQYF. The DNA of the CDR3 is TGTGCCAGCAGCTTAAATTCGGGCTACAATGAGCAGTACTTC.

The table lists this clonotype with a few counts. CDR3 in amino acids: CASREQGAREQYF. In DNA, the CDR3 is TGTGCCAGCAGAGAGCAGGGGGCGCGTGAGCAGTACTTC. The chain links TRBV6-2 or TRBV6-3 to TRBJ2-4; 8 positions match TRBD1. Trimming took 6 bases from V and 13 from J; bases not matched to a gene: 11. The CDR3 length is 13 residues. Germline values: CDR1 MNHEY, CDR2 SVGEGT.

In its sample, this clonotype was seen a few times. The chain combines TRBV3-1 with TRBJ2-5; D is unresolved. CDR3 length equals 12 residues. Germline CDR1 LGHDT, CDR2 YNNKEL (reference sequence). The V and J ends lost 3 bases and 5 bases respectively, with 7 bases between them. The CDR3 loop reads CASSHRFETQYF. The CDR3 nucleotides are TGTGCCAGCAGCCACCGTTTCGAGACCCAGTACTTC.

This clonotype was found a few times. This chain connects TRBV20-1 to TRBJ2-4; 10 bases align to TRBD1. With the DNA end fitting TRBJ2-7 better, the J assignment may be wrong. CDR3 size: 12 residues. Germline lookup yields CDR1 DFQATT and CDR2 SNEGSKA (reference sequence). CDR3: CSLGQGHDEQYF. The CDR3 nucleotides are TGCAGTCTGGGACAGGGGCACGACGAGCAGTACTTC.

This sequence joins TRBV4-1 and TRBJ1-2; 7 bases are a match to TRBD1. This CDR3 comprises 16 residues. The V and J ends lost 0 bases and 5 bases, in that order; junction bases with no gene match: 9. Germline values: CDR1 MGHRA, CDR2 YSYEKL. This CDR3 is CASSQDQGQRRYGYTF. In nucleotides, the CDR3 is TGCGCCAGCAGCCAAGATCAGGGACAGCGACGATATGGCTACACCTTC.

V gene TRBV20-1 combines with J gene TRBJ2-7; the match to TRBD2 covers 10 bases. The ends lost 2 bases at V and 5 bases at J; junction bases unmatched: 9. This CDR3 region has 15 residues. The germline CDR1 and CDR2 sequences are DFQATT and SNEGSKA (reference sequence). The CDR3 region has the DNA TGCAGTGCTAGACCAGGTAGCGGGAGGAGGGACGAGCAGTACTTC. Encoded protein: CSARPGSGRRDEQYF.

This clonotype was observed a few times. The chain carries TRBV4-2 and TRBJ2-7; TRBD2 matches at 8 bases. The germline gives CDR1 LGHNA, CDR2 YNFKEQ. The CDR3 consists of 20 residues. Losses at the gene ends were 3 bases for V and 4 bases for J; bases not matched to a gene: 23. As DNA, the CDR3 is TGTGCCAGCAGCCAGCAGAAATACGGCGGGAGGACCGTTTCGAGTTACGAGCAGTACTTC. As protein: CASSQQKYGGRTVSSYEQYF.

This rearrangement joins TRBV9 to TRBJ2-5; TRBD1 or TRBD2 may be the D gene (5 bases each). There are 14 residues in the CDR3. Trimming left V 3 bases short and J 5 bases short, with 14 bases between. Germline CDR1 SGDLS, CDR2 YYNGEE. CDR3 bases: TGTGCCAGCAGCGCAGACAGCGGTTGGGAGACCCAGTACTTC. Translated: CASSADSGWETQYF.

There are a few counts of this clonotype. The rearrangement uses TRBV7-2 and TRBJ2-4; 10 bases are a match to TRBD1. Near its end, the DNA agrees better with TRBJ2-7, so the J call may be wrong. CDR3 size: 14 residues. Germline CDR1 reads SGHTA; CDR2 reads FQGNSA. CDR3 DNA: TGTGCCAGCAGCGTCGGGACAGGGGACTACGAGCAGTACTTC. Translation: CASSVGTGDYEQYF.